Sequencing of this T cell receptor beta chain was carried out in a study of blood T cell repertoires in COVID-19. The repertoire was sequenced with immunoSEQ multiplex PCR; TCRdb's copy has only in-frame clones and lacks some. The sample lists about 140,000 clones, 75% to 90% occurring once. Germline V lookup: CDR1 SEHNR, CDR2 FQNEAQ (reference sequence). V lost 5 bases and J lost 1, with 9 bases in between. This CDR3 contains 14 residues. Sequencing used peripheral blood. This clonotype was sampled from a woman older than 75 with acute or convalescent COVID-19. The chain is built from TRBV7-9 and TRBJ1-3; D is undetermined. CDR3 region: CASSPRRSGNTIYF. In DNA, the CDR3 is TGTGCCAGCAGCCCCAGGAGGTCTGGAAACACCATATATTTT.